This TCR beta chain was captured by sequencing in a study of regulatory T cells in long-lasting Graves disease. Study-wide results and limits: With persistent disease, TRBV28, TRBJ1-2 and TRBJ2-5 were the favored segments.

The time point is: newly diagnosed GD, antithyroid drugs for less than 3 months. Extracted RNA from PBMCs served as the source of the TCR library. The CDR3 totals 14 residues. Germline lookup yields CDR1 KGHSH and CDR2 LQKENI. V was shortened by 4 bases and J by 4 bases, with 12 bases between the two germline ends. Arm-PCR of CDR3 regions and iRepertoire HTBI primers were the basis on which TCR beta libraries were built. MiXCR, run by TCRdb on the multiplex PCR reads, gives a single entry per CDR3 protein. The sample includes about 520,000 distinct CDR3 sequences, about 11% seen only once; the top ten take approximately 9%. This clonotype has only a few counts. As yet, its antigen is unknown. This same sample was also part of a study on T cells in Graves' hyperthyroidism and ophthalmopathy. In that study: TCR CDR3 regions were first amplified by RT-PCR with HTBI primers. Among thyroid clonotypes expanded above 0.001, most also appeared in blood.

The source of this sequence is a woman aged 25-40 years with Graves disease. The gene calls are TRBV18 and TRBJ2-3; perhaps TRBD2 as D (6 bases). The input for sequencing was peripheral blood mononuclear cells (PBMCs), taken at new diagnosis, from a patient treated with antithyroid drugs. The DNA of the CDR3 is TGTGCCAGCTCACTCGGGAGAAGGGCAGATACGCAGTATTTT. Its translation: CASSLGRRADTQYF. Combining the CDR3 with reference TRBV18 and TRBJ2-3 gives the whole variable domain NAGVMQNPRHLVRRRGQEARLRCSPMKGHSHVYWYRQLPEEGLKFMVYLQKENIIDESGMPKERFSAEFPKEGPSILRIQQVVRGDSAAYFCASSLGRRADTQYFGPGTRLTVL.